Listed below are T cell receptor beta chains from one sample, sequenced in a study of early T cells in non-severe SARS-CoV-2 infection. TCRdb re-called the 5' RACE reads through MiXCR, storing one row per CDR3 protein. This sample has 80,000 or so distinct CDR3 sequences; around 15% occur once, and the top ten carry 3% to 3.5%. Material for sequencing was whole blood. All receptors come from an adult who was a healthcare worker with PCR-confirmed SARS-CoV-2 infection or an uninfected control (not recorded which). Each CDR3 is given with its conserved first and last residue. A D gene is named only where the DNA matches it firmly. For some rows the clone size is stated as once, few or many, or as a class when expanded; others skip it.

cdr3_nt cdr3_aa d_call clone_size j_call v_call
TGCAGTGCTTTTACAGGGGCCAGTAATCAGCCCCAGCATTTT CSAFTGASNQPQHF TRBD1 . TRBJ1-5 TRBV20-1
TGTGCCAGCAGCCCCCTGTGGGCCAGTTCGAGCTCCTACAATGAGCAGTTCTTC CASSPLWASSSSYNEQFF . many TRBJ2-1 TRBV5-6
TGCAGTGTCCCACGAACAGGGGTCACTGAAGCTTTCTTT CSVPRTGVTEAFF TRBD1 many TRBJ1-1 TRBV20-1
TGTGCCAGCAGCTTAACGGGGGGGCCAGATACGCAGTATTTT CASSLTGGPDTQYF TRBD2 few TRBJ2-3 TRBV11-2
TGTGCCAGCAGTTTTGGGGACACAGACTACGAGCAGTACTTC CASSFGDTDYEQYF . few TRBJ2-7 TRBV12-3/TRBV12-4
TGTGCCAGCAGCTATACAAAGGCAGGAACCTATAATTCACCCCTCCACTTT CASSYTKAGTYNSPLHF . few TRBJ1-6 TRBV21-1
TGTGCCAGCAGTTCGCGGCGGTCGGCGTACACCTTC CASSSRRSAYTF . few TRBJ1-2 TRBV28
TGTGCCAGCAGCTTACGGGCTAGCGGGAGCTATGAGCAGTTCTTC CASSLRASGSYEQFF TRBD2 few TRBJ2-1 TRBV7-9
TGTGCCAGCAGCCCGGGGACTAGCAGCACAGATACGCAGTATTTT CASSPGTSSTDTQYF TRBD2 many TRBJ2-3 TRBV9
TGCGCCAGCAGCCGACAGGGCAACACCGGGGAGCTGTTTTTT CASSRQGNTGELFF TRBD1 few TRBJ2-2 TRBV5-1
TGTGCCAGCAGTCCAGGGTATCGGGCTTTCTTT CASSPGYRAFF . few TRBJ1-1 TRBV12-3/TRBV12-4
TGTGCCAGCAGCCTACCTGGAGCAGGGCTAGTCACTGAAGCTTTCTTT CASSLPGAGLVTEAFF . . TRBJ1-1 TRBV3-1
TGTGCCAGCAGCAAGGGCAGCCTTGGGGACGACTCTGGAAACACCATATATTTT CASSKGSLGDDSGNTIYF . . TRBJ1-3 TRBV21-1
TGTGCCACCAGCAGAGTGGCGCTCTCCTACGAGCAGTACTTC CATSRVALSYEQYF . . TRBJ2-7 TRBV15
TGTGCCTGGAGGACAGGGGTGGGCACTGAAGCTTTCTTT CAWRTGVGTEAFF TRBD1 few TRBJ1-1 TRBV30
TGCGCCAGCAGCTTGGCGGGACGGATGTTACGGGGAATTCAGCCCCAGCATTTT CASSLAGRMLRGIQPQHF . . TRBJ1-5 TRBV5-1
TGCAGTGCTAGAACCGGAGCGGGGGACGAGCAGTACTTC CSARTGAGDEQYF TRBD2 many TRBJ2-7 TRBV20-1
TGTGCCAGCTCTCGCGAGATGGGGTGGAATTCACCCCTCCACTTT CASSREMGWNSPLHF . many TRBJ1-6 TRBV18
TGTGCCAGCACCCGTAACAATCAGCCCCAGCATTTT CASTRNNQPQHF . many TRBJ1-5 TRBV6-1
TGTGCCAGCAGCGTAGGGGGAGAGCGGCAGTTCTTC CASSVGGERQFF . many TRBJ2-1 TRBV9
TGTGCCAGCAGCCAAGGAACTGTAGGGCTTCTAGCCAAAAACATTCAGTACTTC CASSQGTVGLLAKNIQYF . many TRBJ2-4 TRBV4-2
TGTGCCAGCAGCCCGGGACAGGGGGCGCTTAGAGACCACGAGCAGTACTTC CASSPGQGALRDHEQYF TRBD1 . TRBJ2-7 TRBV14
TGCAGCGTTGAAGGGACAGGGGAGTCTGGGGCCAACGTCCTGACTTTC CSVEGTGESGANVLTF TRBD1 . TRBJ2-6 TRBV29-1
TGTGCCAGCAGTTACTCCCGGATGGGCGCCGAGCAGTACTTC CASSYSRMGAEQYF . many TRBJ2-7 TRBV6-6
TGTGCCAGCAGCGAGTGGACAGGGGTATATTCACCCCTCCACTTT CASSEWTGVYSPLHF TRBD1 few TRBJ1-6 TRBV7-2
TGCGCCAGCAGCTTAGAAGGGAGCAATCAGCCCCAGCATTTT CASSLEGSNQPQHF . many TRBJ1-5 TRBV5-1
TGTGCCAGCAGCTTAGTTGGGAGGCGGACCCAAGAGACCCAGTACTTC CASSLVGRRTQETQYF . many TRBJ2-5 TRBV13
TGTGCCAGCAGCTTGGATGGGATTGGCACAGATACGCAGTATTTT CASSLDGIGTDTQYF . many TRBJ2-3 TRBV27
TGTGCCAGCACCCACGGGTACGGGCATGGCTACACCTTC CASTHGYGHGYTF . few TRBJ1-2 TRBV6-5
TGTGCCAGCTCACCATCTTCCCCGACAGGTTTTGTCGAGCAGTACTTC CASSPSSPTGFVEQYF . . TRBJ2-7 TRBV18
TGCGCCAGCAGCCCCTGGACTAGCGGGAGGACTCAGTACTTC CASSPWTSGRTQYF TRBD2 many TRBJ2-7 TRBV5-1
TGCAGTGCTTTCCCTACGGGAGCCGCGCAGTACTTC CSAFPTGAAQYF . many TRBJ2-5 TRBV20-1
TGTGCCAGCAGTAGGCAGTCAAACTATGGCTACACCTTC CASSRQSNYGYTF . many TRBJ1-2 TRBV12-3/TRBV12-4
TGTGCCAGCAGTTTAGCGAGGAATAGGGGTCATCAGCCCCAGCATTTT CASSLARNRGHQPQHF . . TRBJ1-5 TRBV12-3/TRBV12-4
TGTGCCAGCAGCCCTCGCCCCTACGAGCAGTACTTC CASSPRPYEQYF . many TRBJ2-7 TRBV25-1